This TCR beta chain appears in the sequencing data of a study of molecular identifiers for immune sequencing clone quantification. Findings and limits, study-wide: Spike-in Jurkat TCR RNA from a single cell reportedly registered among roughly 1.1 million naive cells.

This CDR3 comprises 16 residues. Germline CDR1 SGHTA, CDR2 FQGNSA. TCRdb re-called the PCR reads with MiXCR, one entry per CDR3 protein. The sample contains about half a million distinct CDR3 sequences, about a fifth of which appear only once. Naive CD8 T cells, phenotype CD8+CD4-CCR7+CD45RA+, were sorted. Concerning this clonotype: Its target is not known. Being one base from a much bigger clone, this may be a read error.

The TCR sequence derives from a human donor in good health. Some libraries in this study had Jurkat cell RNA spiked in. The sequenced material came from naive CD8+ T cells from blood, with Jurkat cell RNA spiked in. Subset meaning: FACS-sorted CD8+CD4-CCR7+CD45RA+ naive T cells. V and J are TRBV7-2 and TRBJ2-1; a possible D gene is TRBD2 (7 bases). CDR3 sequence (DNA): TGTGCCTGCAGCTTAGAAGACGGGGGGCTTCTGAATGAGCAGTTCTTC. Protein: CACSLEDGGLLNEQFF.